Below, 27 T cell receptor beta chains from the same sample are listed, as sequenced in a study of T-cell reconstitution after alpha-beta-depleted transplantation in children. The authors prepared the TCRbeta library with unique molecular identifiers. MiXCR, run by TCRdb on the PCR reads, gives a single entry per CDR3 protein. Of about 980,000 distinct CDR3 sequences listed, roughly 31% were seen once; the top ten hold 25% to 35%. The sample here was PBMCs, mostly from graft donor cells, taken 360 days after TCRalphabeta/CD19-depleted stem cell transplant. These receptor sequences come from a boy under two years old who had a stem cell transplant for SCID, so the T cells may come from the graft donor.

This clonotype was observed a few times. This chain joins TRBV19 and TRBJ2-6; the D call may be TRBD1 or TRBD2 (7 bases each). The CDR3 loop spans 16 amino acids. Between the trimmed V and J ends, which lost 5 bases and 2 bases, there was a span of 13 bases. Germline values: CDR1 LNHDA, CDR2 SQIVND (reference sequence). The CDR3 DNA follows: TGTGCCAGTAGTCCCAGGGGGGGCGCTGGGGCCAACGTCCTGACTTTC. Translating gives CASSPRGGAGANVLTF.

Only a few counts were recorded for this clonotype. CDR3 nucleotide sequence: TGTGCCTCCAGGGGGGGGCTCCTCCTACACAATGAGCAGTTCTTC. Translation gives CASRGGLLLHNEQFF. The rearrangement joins TRBV12-3 or TRBV12-4 to TRBJ2-1; D assignment may be TRBD1 or TRBD2 (7 bases each). This CDR3 is 15 amino acids long. V shed 11 bases and J shed 5 bases, with 22 bases lying between them.

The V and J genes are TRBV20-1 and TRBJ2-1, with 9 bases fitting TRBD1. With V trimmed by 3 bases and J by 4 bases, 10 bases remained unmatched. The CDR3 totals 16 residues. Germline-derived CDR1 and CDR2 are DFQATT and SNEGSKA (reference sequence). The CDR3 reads CSASRVGTGNYNEQFF. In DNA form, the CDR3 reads TGCAGTGCTAGTAGGGTCGGGACAGGGAATTACAATGAGCAGTTCTTC.

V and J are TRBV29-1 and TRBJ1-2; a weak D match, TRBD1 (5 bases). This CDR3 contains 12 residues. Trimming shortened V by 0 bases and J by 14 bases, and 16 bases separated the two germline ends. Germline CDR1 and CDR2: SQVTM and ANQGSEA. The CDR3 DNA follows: TGCAGCGTTGAAGATCGGGTAACAGGCTGGACCTTC. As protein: CSVEDRVTGWTF.

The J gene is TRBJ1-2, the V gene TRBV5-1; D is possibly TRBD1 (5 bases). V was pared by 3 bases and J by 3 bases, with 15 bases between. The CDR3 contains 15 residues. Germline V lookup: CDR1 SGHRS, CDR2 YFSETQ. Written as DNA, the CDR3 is TGCGCCAGCAGCTCATCGGGACGGCCCCACTATGGCTACACCTTC. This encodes CASSSSGRPHYGYTF.

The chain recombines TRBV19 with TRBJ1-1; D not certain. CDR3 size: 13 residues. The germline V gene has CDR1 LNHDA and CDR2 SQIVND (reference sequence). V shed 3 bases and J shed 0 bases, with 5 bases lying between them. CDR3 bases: TGTGCCAGTAGTATCTCGCTGAACACTGAAGCTTTCTTT. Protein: CASSISLNTEAFF.

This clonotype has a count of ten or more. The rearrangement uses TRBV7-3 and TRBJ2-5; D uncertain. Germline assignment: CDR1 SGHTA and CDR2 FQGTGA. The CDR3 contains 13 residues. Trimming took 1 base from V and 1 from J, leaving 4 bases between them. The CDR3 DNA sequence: TGTGCCAGCAGCTTAAGACCCCAAGAGACCCAGTACTTC. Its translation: CASSLRPQETQYF.

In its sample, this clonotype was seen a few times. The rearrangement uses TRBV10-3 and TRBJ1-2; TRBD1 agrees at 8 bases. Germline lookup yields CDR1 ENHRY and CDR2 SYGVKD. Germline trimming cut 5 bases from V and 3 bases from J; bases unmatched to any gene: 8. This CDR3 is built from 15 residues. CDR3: CAISQSGQGDYGYTF. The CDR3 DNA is TGTGCCATCAGTCAGAGTGGACAGGGAGACTATGGCTACACCTTC.

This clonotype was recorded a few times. The CDR3 is CASSHLAGGRYEQYF. The CDR3 DNA sequence: TGCGCCAGCAGCCATCTAGCGGGGGGGCGCTACGAGCAGTACTTC. The rearrangement uses TRBV4-3 and TRBJ2-7; 12 positions agree with TRBD2. V lost 3 bases, J lost 3 bases, and 3 bases stayed unmatched. The CDR3 covers 15 residues. Germline CDR1 LGHNA, CDR2 YSLEER.

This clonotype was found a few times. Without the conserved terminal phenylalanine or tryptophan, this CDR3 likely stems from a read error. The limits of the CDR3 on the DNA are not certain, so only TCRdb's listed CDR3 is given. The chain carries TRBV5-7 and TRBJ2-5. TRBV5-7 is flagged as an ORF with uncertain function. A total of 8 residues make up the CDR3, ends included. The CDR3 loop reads CASSPTGH.

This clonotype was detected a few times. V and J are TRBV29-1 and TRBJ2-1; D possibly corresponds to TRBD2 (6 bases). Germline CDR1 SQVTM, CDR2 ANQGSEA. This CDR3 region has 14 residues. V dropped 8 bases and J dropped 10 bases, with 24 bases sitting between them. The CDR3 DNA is TGCAGCATGAGGGGCGGGGCGGGAAATTTGGAGCAGTTCTTC. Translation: CSMRGGAGNLEQFF.

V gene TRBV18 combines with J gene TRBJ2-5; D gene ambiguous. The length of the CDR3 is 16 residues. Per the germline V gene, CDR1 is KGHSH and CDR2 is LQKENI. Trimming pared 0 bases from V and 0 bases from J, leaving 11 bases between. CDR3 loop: CASSPPGSRYQETQYF. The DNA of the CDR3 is TGTGCCAGCTCACCACCGGGCTCCCGGTACCAAGAGACCCAGTACTTC.

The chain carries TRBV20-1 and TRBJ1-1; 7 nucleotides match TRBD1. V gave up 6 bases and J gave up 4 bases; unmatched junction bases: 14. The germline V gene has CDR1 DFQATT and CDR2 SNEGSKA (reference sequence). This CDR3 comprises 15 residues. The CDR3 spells CSAQDLGGRGTEAFF. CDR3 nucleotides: TGCAGTGCCCAAGACCTAGGGGGCCGCGGCACTGAAGCTTTCTTT.

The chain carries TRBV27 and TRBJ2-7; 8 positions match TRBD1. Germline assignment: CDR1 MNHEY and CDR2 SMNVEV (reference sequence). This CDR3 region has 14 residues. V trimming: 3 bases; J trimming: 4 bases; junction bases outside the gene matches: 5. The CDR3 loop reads CASSFFGQGYEQYF. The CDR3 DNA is TGTGCCAGCAGTTTTTTCGGACAGGGTTACGAGCAGTACTTC.

The CDR3 DNA follows: TGTGCCAGCAGCCGGACAGGGAAAGGGGAGACCCAGTACTTC. As protein: CASSRTGKGETQYF. V is TRBV7-3 and J is TRBJ2-5; TRBD1 matches at 8 bases. CDR3 length: 14 residues. The germline V gene has CDR1 SGHTA and CDR2 FQGTGA. V trimming: 5 bases; J trimming: 5 bases; junction bases outside the gene matches: 7. Full variable domain (missing parts from reference TRBV7-3 and TRBJ2-5): GAGVSQTPSNKVTEKGKYVELRCDPISGHTALYWYRQSLGQGPEFLIYFQGTGAADDSGLPNDRFFAVRPEGSVSTLKIQRTERGDSAVYLCASSRTGKGETQYFGPGTRLLVL.

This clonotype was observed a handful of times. The CDR3 sequence is CSAGGVGAYEQYF. In DNA, the CDR3 is TGCAGCGCAGGGGGCGTCGGGGCCTACGAGCAGTACTTC. This chain uses TRBV29-1 with TRBJ2-7; 8 positions match TRBD1. This CDR3 comprises 13 residues. From germline, CDR1 is SQVTM and CDR2 ANQGSEA. V was clipped by 7 bases and J by 2 bases; unmatched bases: 7.

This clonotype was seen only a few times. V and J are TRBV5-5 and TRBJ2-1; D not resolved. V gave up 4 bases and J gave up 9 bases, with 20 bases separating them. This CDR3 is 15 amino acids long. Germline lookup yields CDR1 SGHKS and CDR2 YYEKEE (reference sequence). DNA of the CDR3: TGTGCCAGCAGCCTGGAAGGGTGGGCTCTGGGTGAGCAGTTCTTC. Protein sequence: CASSLEGWALGEQFF.

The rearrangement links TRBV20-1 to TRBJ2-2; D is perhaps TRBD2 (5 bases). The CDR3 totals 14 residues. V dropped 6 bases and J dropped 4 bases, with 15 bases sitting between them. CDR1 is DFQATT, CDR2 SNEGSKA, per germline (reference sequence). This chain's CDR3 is CSASRVHGTGELFF. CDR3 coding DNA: TGCAGTGCGTCGAGGGTCCACGGCACCGGGGAGCTGTTTTTT.

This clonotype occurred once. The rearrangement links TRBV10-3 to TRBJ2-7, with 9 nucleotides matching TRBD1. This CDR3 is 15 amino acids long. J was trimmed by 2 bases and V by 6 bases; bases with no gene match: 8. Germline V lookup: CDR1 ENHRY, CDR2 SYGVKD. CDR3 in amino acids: CAIRDSGQGAYEQYF. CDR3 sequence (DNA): TGTGCCATCAGGGACTCGGGACAGGGCGCCTACGAGCAGTACTTC.

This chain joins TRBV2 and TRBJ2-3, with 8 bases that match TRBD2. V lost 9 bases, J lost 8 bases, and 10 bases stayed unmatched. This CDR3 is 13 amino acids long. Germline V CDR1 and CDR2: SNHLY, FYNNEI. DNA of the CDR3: TGTGCCAGGGGAGCGGGGGACTTTCGTACGCAGTATTTT. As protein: CARGAGDFRTQYF.

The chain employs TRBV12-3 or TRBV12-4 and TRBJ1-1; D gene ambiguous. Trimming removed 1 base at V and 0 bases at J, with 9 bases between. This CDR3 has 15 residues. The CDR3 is CASSLGVRVNTEAFF. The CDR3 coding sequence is TGTGCCAGCAGTTTAGGGGTTAGAGTGAACACTGAAGCTTTCTTT.

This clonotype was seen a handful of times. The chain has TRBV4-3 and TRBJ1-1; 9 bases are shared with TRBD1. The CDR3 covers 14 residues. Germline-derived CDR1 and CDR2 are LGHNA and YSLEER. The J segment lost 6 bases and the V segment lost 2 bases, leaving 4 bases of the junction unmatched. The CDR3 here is CASSQLTGGSEAFF. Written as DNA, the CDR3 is TGCGCCAGCAGCCAACTGACAGGGGGGTCTGAAGCTTTCTTT.

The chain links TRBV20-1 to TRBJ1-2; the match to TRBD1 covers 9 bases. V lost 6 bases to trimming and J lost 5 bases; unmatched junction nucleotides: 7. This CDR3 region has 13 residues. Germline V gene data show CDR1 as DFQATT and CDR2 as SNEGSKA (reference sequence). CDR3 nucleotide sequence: TGCAGTGCCCAAACAGGGGGCGCTTATGGCTACACCTTC. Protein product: CSAQTGGAYGYTF.

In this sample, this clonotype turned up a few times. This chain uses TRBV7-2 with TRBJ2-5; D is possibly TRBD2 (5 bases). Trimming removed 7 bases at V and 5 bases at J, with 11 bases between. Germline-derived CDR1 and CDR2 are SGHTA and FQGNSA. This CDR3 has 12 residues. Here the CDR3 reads CASTRGLETQYF. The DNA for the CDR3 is TGTGCCAGCACTAGAGGGCTGGAGACCCAGTACTTC.

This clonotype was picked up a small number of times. This chain's CDR3 is CASSQDTGVGETQYF. For the CDR3, the DNA is TGTGCCAGCAGCCAAGATACGGGGGTGGGAGAGACCCAGTACTTC. The chain links TRBV4-2 to TRBJ2-5; possible D gene TRBD2, 6 bases. The CDR3 runs to 15 residues. The V gene lost 0 bases and the J gene lost 4 bases, with 12 bases spanning the gap. Per the germline V gene, CDR1 is LGHNA and CDR2 is YNFKEQ.

The DNA for the CDR3 is TGTGCCAGCAGCCTCCGGACAGTCAAGGCTTTCTTT. Its translation: CASSLRTVKAFF. The chain links TRBV7-2 to TRBJ1-1; perhaps TRBD1 as D (6 bases). V dropped 5 bases and J dropped 11 bases, with 15 bases sitting between them. The CDR3 extends over 12 amino acids. The germline CDR1 and CDR2 sequences are SGHTA and FQGNSA.

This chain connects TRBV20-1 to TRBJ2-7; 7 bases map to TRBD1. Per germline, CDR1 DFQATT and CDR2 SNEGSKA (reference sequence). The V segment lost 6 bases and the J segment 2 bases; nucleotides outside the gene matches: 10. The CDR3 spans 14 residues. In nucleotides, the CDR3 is TGCAGTGCAACCACCGGGACAGCGACCTACGAGCAGTACTTC. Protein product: CSATTGTATYEQYF.